These T cell receptor beta chains were read from a single sample in a study of neurological immune-mediated disorders. MiXCR, run by TCRdb on the 5' RACE reads, gives a single entry per CDR3 protein. The table lists 72,000 or so distinct CDR3 sequences, roughly a sixth of them singletons. The source material was PBMCs. Receptors were obtained from a woman in her 40s in good health. The conserved cysteine and the conserved F or W are not part of the CDR3 here.

j_gene: TRBJ2-3
v_gene: TRBV7-2
CDR3aa: ASRKPSGDTQY

j_gene: TRBJ2-3
v_gene: TRBV7-2
CDR3aa: ASTSSRGSTDTQY

j_gene: TRBJ2-2
v_gene: TRBV28
CDR3aa: ASRPDRGRSTGELF

j_gene: TRBJ2-1
v_gene: TRBV5-1
CDR3aa: ASSLVSGSWNEQF

j_gene: TRBJ1-4
v_gene: TRBV7-2
CDR3aa: ASSLGRGMDEKLF

j_gene: TRBJ2-3
v_gene: TRBV10-3
CDR3aa: AIRGEGPDTQY

j_gene: TRBJ2-2
v_gene: TRBV11-2
CDR3aa: ASSLVFGLPGQGNTGELF

j_gene: TRBJ2-7
v_gene: TRBV20-1
CDR3aa: SAPASWGLQQY

j_gene: TRBJ2-1
v_gene: TRBV7-2
CDR3aa: ASSLVYGNNEQF

j_gene: TRBJ2-7
v_gene: TRBV6-5
CDR3aa: ASNARGQRSYEQY

j_gene: TRBJ1-3
v_gene: TRBV12-5
CDR3aa: ASGLLTGAPGNTIY

j_gene: TRBJ1-2
v_gene: TRBV4-2
CDR3aa: ASSQDIGQGALSYGYT

j_gene: TRBJ1-2
v_gene: TRBV5-6
CDR3aa: ASSVPGAPGSGYT

j_gene: TRBJ1-3
v_gene: TRBV20-1
CDR3aa: SASGPAGNTIY

j_gene: TRBJ2-7
v_gene: TRBV6-6
CDR3aa: ASSPSIYEQY

j_gene: TRBJ1-2
v_gene: TRBV7-2
CDR3aa: ASSFPGGANYGYT

j_gene: TRBJ1-1
v_gene: TRBV6-6
CDR3aa: ASRRDRGTEAF

j_gene: TRBJ2-7
v_gene: TRBV11-2
CDR3aa: ASISIAGLAGSNNYEQY

j_gene: TRBJ2-3
v_gene: TRBV24-1
CDR3aa: ATSAGLDDTQY

j_gene: TRBJ2-2
v_gene: TRBV10-3
CDR3aa: AISALGGRSTNTGELF

j_gene: TRBJ2-7
v_gene: TRBV7-9
CDR3aa: ATQWDSYDQY

j_gene: TRBJ2-7
v_gene: TRBV9
CDR3aa: ASSVLAGGTYEQY

j_gene: TRBJ1-5
v_gene: TRBV24-1
CDR3aa: AGGGTRNQPQH

j_gene: TRBJ2-3
v_gene: TRBV5-1
CDR3aa: ASSFLVVPSDTQY

j_gene: TRBJ1-1
v_gene: TRBV2
CDR3aa: ASSEQGGTTEAF

j_gene: TRBJ1-1
v_gene: TRBV20-1
CDR3aa: SADQGGRSTEAF

j_gene: TRBJ1-3
v_gene: TRBV28
CDR3aa: ASRKSDIYYLGNTIY

j_gene: TRBJ2-3
v_gene: TRBV9
CDR3aa: ASSVLGGSTDTQY

j_gene: TRBJ1-2
v_gene: TRBV29-1
CDR3aa: SVEDDTNWGRYT

j_gene: TRBJ1-5
v_gene: TRBV20-1
CDR3aa: SARDMGNGNQPQH

j_gene: TRBJ2-2
v_gene: TRBV29-1
CDR3aa: SVGRNTGELF

j_gene: TRBJ2-3
v_gene: TRBV9
CDR3aa: ASSVERRDTQY

j_gene: TRBJ2-6
v_gene: TRBV12-3/TRBV12-4
CDR3aa: ASTPDEEFSGANVLT

j_gene: TRBJ2-6
v_gene: TRBV29-1
CDR3aa: SVFLTPGANVLT

j_gene: TRBJ2-5
v_gene: TRBV7-8
CDR3aa: ASSLAGLAGAQETQY

j_gene: TRBJ2-5
v_gene: TRBV7-8
CDR3aa: ASSLAGTSGGRRQETQY

j_gene: TRBJ2-3
v_gene: TRBV5-1
CDR3aa: ASSLIGGDTDTQY

j_gene: TRBJ1-1
v_gene: TRBV5-1
CDR3aa: ASSWGQDYTEAF

j_gene: TRBJ2-2
v_gene: TRBV7-9
CDR3aa: ASSLEFTGELF

j_gene: TRBJ1-1
v_gene: TRBV6-5
CDR3aa: ASIAGVGTEAF

j_gene: TRBJ1-1
v_gene: TRBV12-3/TRBV12-4
CDR3aa: ASSLFFRRNTEAF

j_gene: TRBJ1-4
v_gene: TRBV7-7
CDR3aa: ASSLAGENEKLF

j_gene: TRBJ1-1
v_gene: TRBV7-3
CDR3aa: ASSLGSNTEAF

j_gene: TRBJ2-2
v_gene: TRBV7-3
CDR3aa: ASSSDRGPGELF